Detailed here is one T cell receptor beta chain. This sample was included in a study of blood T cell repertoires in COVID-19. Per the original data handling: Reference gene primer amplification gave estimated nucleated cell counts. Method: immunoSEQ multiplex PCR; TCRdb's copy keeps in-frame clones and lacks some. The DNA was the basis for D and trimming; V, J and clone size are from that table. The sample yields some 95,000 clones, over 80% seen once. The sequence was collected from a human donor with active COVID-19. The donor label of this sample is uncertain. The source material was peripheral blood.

The CDR3 DNA reads TGTGCCAGCAGCCGAGGAGCTAGCGGGGGATCCTACGAGCAGTACTTC. It yields the protein CASSRGASGGSYEQYF. The rearrangement joins TRBV11-2 to TRBJ2-7; TRBD2 matches at 10 bases. Per germline, CDR1 SGHAT and CDR2 FQNNGV. The J segment lost 1 base and the V segment lost 5 bases, leaving 8 bases of the junction unmatched. The CDR3 has 16 residues.